This T cell receptor (beta chain) emerged from a study of T cell repertoires in cytomegalovirus infection. One entry per CDR3 protein results from TCRdb running MiXCR on the reads. The sample has under 200,000 distinct CDR3 sequences; 9.5% are singletons. Trimming took 8 bases from V and 1 from J, leaving 16 bases between them. Germline CDR1 is SNHLY and CDR2 is FYNNEI. The CDR3 runs to 15 residues. This chain connects TRBV2 to TRBJ2-3; TRBD2 is a possible D gene (6 bases). The receptor was isolated from a human donor in good health (CMV status not recorded). Some clones in this sample may be carry-over from other donors' samples. Specimen: PBMCs. The CDR3: CASVKEGLGTDTQYF. Here the CDR3 DNA reads TGTGCCAGCGTGAAGGAGGGACTCGGCACAGATACGCAGTATTTT.